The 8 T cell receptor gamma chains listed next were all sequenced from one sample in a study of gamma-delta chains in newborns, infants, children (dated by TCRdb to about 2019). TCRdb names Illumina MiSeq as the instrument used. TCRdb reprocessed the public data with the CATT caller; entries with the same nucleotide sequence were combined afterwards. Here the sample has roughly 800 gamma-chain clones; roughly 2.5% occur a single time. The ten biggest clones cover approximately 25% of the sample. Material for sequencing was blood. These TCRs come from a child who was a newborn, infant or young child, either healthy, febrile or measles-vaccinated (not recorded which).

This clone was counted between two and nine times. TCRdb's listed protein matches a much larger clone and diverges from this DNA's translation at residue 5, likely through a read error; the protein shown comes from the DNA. The CDR3 DNA reads TGTGCCACCTGGGGCGGATTCCTTCTAAATTATTATAAGAAACTCTTT. Translated: CATWGGFLLNYYKKLF. This sequence joins TRGV3 and TRGJ1 or TRGJ2. Germline assignment: CDR1 VTNTFY and CDR2 YDVSTARD (reference sequence). The CDR3 consists of 16 residues. After removal of 5 bases from V and 1 base from J, the junction contained 14 bases not matched to a gene.

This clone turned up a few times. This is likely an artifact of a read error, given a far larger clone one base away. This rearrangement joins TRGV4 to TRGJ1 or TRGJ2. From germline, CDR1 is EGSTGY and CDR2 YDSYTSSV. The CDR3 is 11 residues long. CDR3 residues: CAAWVYYKKLF. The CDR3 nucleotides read TGTGCCGCCTGGGTTTATTATAAGAAACTCTTT.

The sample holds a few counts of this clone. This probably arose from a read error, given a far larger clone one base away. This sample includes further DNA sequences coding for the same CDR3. This CDR3 reads CALWDLQELGKKIKVF. The CDR3 DNA reads TGTGCCTTGTGGGACTTACAAGAGTTGGGCAAAAAAATCAAGGTGTTT. The rearrangement links TRGV9 to TRGJP. CDR1 GITISATS and CDR2 ISYDGTV come from the germline V gene (reference sequence). The CDR3 spans 16 residues.

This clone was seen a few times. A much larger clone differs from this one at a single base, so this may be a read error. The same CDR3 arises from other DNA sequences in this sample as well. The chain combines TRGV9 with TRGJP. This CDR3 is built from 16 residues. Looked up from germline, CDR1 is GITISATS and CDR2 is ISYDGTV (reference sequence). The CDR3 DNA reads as TGTGCCTTGTGGGAGGGAGAAGAGTTGGGCAAAAAAATCAAGGTGTTT. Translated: CALWEGEELGKKIKVF.

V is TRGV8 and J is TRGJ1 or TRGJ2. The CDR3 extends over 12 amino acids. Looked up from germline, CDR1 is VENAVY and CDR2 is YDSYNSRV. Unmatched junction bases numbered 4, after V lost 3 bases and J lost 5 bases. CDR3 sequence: CATWDDNYKKLF. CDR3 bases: TGTGCCACCTGGGATGATAATTATAAGAAACTCTTT.

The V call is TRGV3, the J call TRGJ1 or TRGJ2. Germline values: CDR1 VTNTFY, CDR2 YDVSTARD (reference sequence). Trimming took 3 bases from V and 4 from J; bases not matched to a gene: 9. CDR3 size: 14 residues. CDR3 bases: TGTGCCACCTGGGACGATCTGTCCTATTATAAGAAACTCTTT. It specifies CATWDDLSYYKKLF.

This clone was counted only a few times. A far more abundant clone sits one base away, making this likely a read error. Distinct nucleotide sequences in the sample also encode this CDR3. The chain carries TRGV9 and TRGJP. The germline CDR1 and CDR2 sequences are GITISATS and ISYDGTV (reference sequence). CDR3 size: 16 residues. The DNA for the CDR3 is TGTGCCTTGTGGGAGGGGAGGCTTTTGGGCAAAAAAATCAAGGTATTC. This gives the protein CALWEGRLLGKKIKVF.

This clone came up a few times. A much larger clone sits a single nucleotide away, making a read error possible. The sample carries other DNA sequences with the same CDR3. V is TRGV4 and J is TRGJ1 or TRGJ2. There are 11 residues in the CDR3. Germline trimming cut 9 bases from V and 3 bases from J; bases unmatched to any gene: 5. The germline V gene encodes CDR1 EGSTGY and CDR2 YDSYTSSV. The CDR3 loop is CATPRYYKKLF. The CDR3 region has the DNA TGTGCCACCCCGCGTTATTATAAGAAACTCTTT.